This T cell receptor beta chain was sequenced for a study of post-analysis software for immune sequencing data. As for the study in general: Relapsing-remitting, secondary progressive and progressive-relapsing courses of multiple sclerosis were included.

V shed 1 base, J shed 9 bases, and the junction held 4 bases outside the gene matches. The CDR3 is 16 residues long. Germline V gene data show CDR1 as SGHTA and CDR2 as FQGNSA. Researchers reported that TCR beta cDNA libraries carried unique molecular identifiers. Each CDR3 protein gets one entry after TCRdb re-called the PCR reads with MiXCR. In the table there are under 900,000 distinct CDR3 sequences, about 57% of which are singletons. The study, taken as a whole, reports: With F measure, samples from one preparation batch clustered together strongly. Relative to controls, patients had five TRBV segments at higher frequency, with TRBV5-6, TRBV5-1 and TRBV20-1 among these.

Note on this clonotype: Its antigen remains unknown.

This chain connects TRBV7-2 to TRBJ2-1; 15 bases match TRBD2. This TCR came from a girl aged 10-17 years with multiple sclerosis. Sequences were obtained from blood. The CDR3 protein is CASSLVRTSGRVEQFF. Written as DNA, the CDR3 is TGTGCCAGCAGCTTAGTCCGGACTAGCGGGAGGGTTGAGCAGTTCTTC.